Listed below are T cell receptor beta chains from one sample, sequenced in a study of a mutant IDH1 vaccine in newly diagnosed glioma. The table came from immunoSEQ multiplex PCR; TCRdb's copy has only in-frame clones and leaves some out. The sample contains some 80,000 clones, roughly 85% of which appear only once. The antigens of these receptors remain unknown. The sequencing used PBMCs, collected from a glioma patient whose treatment included an IDH1 peptide vaccine. The source of these receptors is a woman in her 50s with glioma. The conserved cysteine and the conserved F or W are not part of the CDR3 here.

cdr3_aa	v_call	j_call
AGSPNQGSYNEQF	TRBV6-5	TRBJ2-1
ASSLGVARYTQY	TRBV11-2	TRBJ2-3
ASRRTLSSYNEQF	TRBV6-5	TRBJ2-1
AWRRDSETQY	TRBV30	TRBJ2-5
ASRFTEGALNTEAF	TRBV5-5	TRBJ1-1
ASSLNAGGLPGETQY	TRBV2	TRBJ2-5
ASEGQFNTEAF	TRBV28	TRBJ1-1
ASSLAAGASREQY	TRBV5-1	TRBJ2-7
ASSLSLAGGPNEQF	TRBV5-1	TRBJ2-1
ASSPGGNVPLH	TRBV6-5	TRBJ1-6
ASSLGHRRYSNQPQH	TRBV7-2	TRBJ1-5
ASSSRQGFYEQY	TRBV7-9	TRBJ2-7
AWRGAGGQETQY	TRBV30	TRBJ2-5
ASSPYRVLGPYEQF	TRBV7-8	TRBJ2-1
ASSLFDEQY	TRBV5-6	TRBJ2-7
ASSLELADDTQY	TRBV5-4	TRBJ2-3
ASSTQGREQY	TRBV19	TRBJ2-7
ASSVAWVDTQY	TRBV9	TRBJ2-3
ASSQPGQGDTEAF	TRBV4-2	TRBJ1-1
ASSEAPQGSYNEQF	TRBV6-1	TRBJ2-1
SVEAGKPYNEQF	TRBV29-1	TRBJ2-1
ASSLISSTIY	TRBV7-9	TRBJ1-3
ASSLRPGAGNSPLH	TRBV5-6	TRBJ1-6
ASSLPFWSEGRDTQY	TRBV28	TRBJ2-3
ASSLARDSLNTGELF	TRBV5-4	TRBJ2-2
ASSLGTSSTGELF	TRBV7-9	TRBJ2-2
ASSIGSSYEQY	TRBV19	TRBJ2-7
ASSPGDNYGYT	TRBV18	TRBJ1-2
ASRFGGSRNEQY	TRBV5-6	TRBJ2-7
ASSLPAMGTETQY	TRBV5-6	TRBJ2-5
ASSLGAAGNTIY	TRBV5-4	TRBJ1-3
AWSEADYNEQF	TRBV30	TRBJ2-1
ASSNDKGNQPQH	TRBV7-9	TRBJ1-5
ASSFRGSGTADTQY	TRBV5-1	TRBJ2-3
ASSDSTNTEAF	TRBV7-9	TRBJ1-1
ASSEHTGTSLFH	TRBV6-6	TRBJ2-5
ASRETWGLYEQY	TRBV6-5	.
ASSLAGGGGSYNEQF	TRBV28	TRBJ2-1
AWSVSVGNQPQH	TRBV30	TRBJ1-5
AWSVVGGTNEKLF	TRBV30	TRBJ1-4
ASSLLTSGGGADTQY	TRBV5-6	TRBJ2-3
ASSVVGRAQETQY	TRBV9	TRBJ2-5
ASSAGTGGNQPQH	TRBV2	TRBJ1-5
AWKVPGVSLAKNIQY	TRBV30	TRBJ2-4
ASSLGSAQY	TRBV7-9	TRBJ2-5
ASSIVFRWGDTQY	TRBV19	TRBJ2-3
ASSQLKDRRNYGYT	TRBV4-1	TRBJ1-2
ASSGHTVGEGNEQF	TRBV25-1	TRBJ2-1
ASSLAGRAYEQY	TRBV7-9	TRBJ2-7
ASSKRLADTDTQY	TRBV19	TRBJ2-3
AGTPPLNTEAF	TRBV30	TRBJ1-1
ASSVGQGFNQPQH	TRBV9	TRBJ1-5
ASSLGETQY	TRBV28	TRBJ2-5